This TCR beta chain originates from a study of siplizumab effects on memory and regulatory T cells (dated by TCRdb to the late 2010s). Regarding the study in general: The effect of the anti-CD2 antibody siplizumab on alloreactive T-cell subsets was examined in allogeneic mixed lymphocyte reactions constructed from human PBMCs. The study at large found these results: About 75-95% of proliferating CD4+ or CD8+ clones could not be given a naive or memory phenotype. Siplizumab significantly lowered the cumulative frequency of alloreactive sequences that could be traced to unstimulated CD4+ memory T cells. Of the alloreactive CD4+ clones that could be mapped, the Treg-derived share averaged about 70% with siplizumab compared with 25% to 30% in control reactions. Whether proliferating Tregs from siplizumab cultures were suppressive was not functionally confirmed. Greater diversity appeared to be present in unstimulated naive T cells than in memory T cells, and a substantial contribution to the alloresponse seemed to be made by naive cells. Sequences below about 10^-5 frequency were poorly captured, so only a minor fraction of alloreactive clones could be mapped to unstimulated subsets.

This clone has a single count. The antigen it recognizes is unknown. No base qualities exist here, and no much larger clone lies one base off it. TCRbeta CDR3 sequencing was performed on sorted unstimulated T cells and on proliferating T cells recovered from mixed lymphocyte reactions. Fresh whole blood from roughly nine HLA-typed healthy donors was used as the source from which PBMCs were isolated. The CDR3 runs 15 residues from the cysteine to the phenylalanine. CDR3 DNA is the only sequence kept; it has 45 bases, read in frame from the first base. Looking up the germline V gene yields CDR1 KGHSH and CDR2 LQKENI. V loses 3 bases at its end and J loses 3 bases; junction bases beyond the gene matches: 5. Receptor libraries were prepared by the immunoSEQ multiplex PCR assay. The deep sequencing platform assayed about 10^5 TCR templates per sample. Genomic DNA extracted from sorted T cells was used for TCRbeta CDR3 sequencing. The authors' analysis ran thus. The R programming language was used for the clonal analysis of the TCRbeta CDR3 data. Unstimulated samples were compared with post-reaction CFSE-low samples to define alloreactive CD4+ and CD8+ clones. Regulatory or non-regulatory origin of alloreactive CD4+ clones was assigned by matching sequences to the sorted unstimulated Treg and non-Treg repertoires. Not all clones reach the TCRdb copy of this immuneACCESS table, which keeps in-frame sequences only. Checked studies attribute under half of the gap to unresolved V genes and leave the rest unexplained. D and trimming come from the DNA, and the V and J calls and clone size come from that table. The sample profile shows fewer than 85,000 clones; 95% of them were found once. Of the sample, 15% to 20% is held by the ten largest clones.

This TCR came from a human donor in good health. The sequence is built from TRBV18 and TRBJ1-1, with 9 middle bases fitting TRBD1. Sequences were obtained from CD8+ T cells sorted from blood. CDR3 region: CASSPYRGRDTEAFF. The nucleotide sequence reads TGTGCCAGCTCACCTTACAGGGGGCGCGACACTGAAGCTTTCTTT.